These T cell receptor beta chains were read from a single sample in a study of T cell responses to AZD1222 COVID-19 vaccine. Some clones are missing from TCRdb's copy, which holds only in-frame ones; the method was immunoSEQ multiplex PCR. The data contain 150,000 to 200,000 clones, approximately 94% of them singletons. This specimen was peripheral blood, taken on day 0 of AZD1222 vaccination. These receptors originate from an adult in good health. Each CDR3 is given with its conserved first and last residue. Each record gives: J gene, clone size, V gene, D gene, CDR3 length, CDR3 protein, CDR3 DNA. The D gene is left open where the match is weak. For some rows the clone size is stated as once, few or many, or as a class when expanded; others skip it.

>TRBJ2-7|.|TRBV7-9|.|14
CASSLSVGAYEQYF
TGTGCCAGCAGCTTAAGTGTCGGGGCCTACGAGCAGTACTTC
>TRBJ2-1|.|TRBV3-1/TRBV3-2|.|14
CASSHRSSYNEQFF
TGTGCCAGCAGCCACCGGAGCTCCTACAATGAGCAGTTCTTC
>TRBJ2-7|.|TRBV27|TRBD1|13
CASSRTGGNEQYF
TGTGCCAGCAGTCGGACAGGGGGGAACGAGCAGTACTTC
>TRBJ1-1|few|TRBV5-5|TRBD1|15
CASSLMPGGGTEAFF
TGTGCCAGCAGCTTAATGCCAGGGGGCGGCACTGAAGCTTTCTTT
>TRBJ2-1|.|TRBV6-6|.|16
CASSYPPGRDNNEQFF
TGTGCCAGCAGTTACCCCCCAGGGCGGGACAACAATGAGCAGTTCTTC
>TRBJ1-1|.|TRBV27|.|15
CASSPAGGRYTEAFF
TGTGCCAGCAGCCCTGCGGGGGGCCGGTACACTGAAGCTTTCTTT
>TRBJ1-5|.|TRBV24-1|.|13
CATSDLSGQPQHF
TGTGCCACCAGTGATTTGTCGGGGCAGCCCCAGCATTTT
>TRBJ2-7|.|TRBV11-2|.|15
CASSPAPLISYEQYF
TGTGCCAGCAGCCCCGCCCCACTAATCTCCTACGAGCAGTACTTC
>TRBJ2-1|.|TRBV18|.|12
CASSPQGTEQFF
TGTGCCAGCTCACCCCAGGGGACAGAGCAGTTCTTC
>TRBJ1-6|.|TRBV27|.|14
CASRQDLVGSPLHF
TGTGCCAGTCGACAGGATTTGGTGGGTTCACCCCTCCACTTT
>TRBJ2-5|.|TRBV24-1|TRBD2|16
CATSDLGLAGVETQYF
TGTGCCACCAGTGATTTGGGACTAGCGGGAGTTGAGACCCAGTACTTC
>TRBJ2-1|.|TRBV6-5|TRBD1|15
CASSFTQGVYNEQFF
TGTGCCAGCAGTTTCACACAGGGGGTATACAATGAGCAGTTCTTC
>TRBJ2-2|.|TRBV5-5|.|11
CASSLAGELFF
TGTGCCAGCAGCTTGGCCGGGGAGCTGTTTTTT
>TRBJ1-6|.|TRBV25-1|.|14
CASRLTIEGSPLHF
TGTGCCAGCAGACTAACAATCGAGGGTTCACCCCTCCACTTT
>TRBJ2-1|.|TRBV11-1|.|15
CASSLSGLPYNEQFF
TGTGCCAGCAGCTTAAGTGGACTGCCTTACAATGAGCAGTTCTTC
>TRBJ1-1|.|TRBV11-2|.|16
CASSPLRGPFNTEAFF
TGTGCCAGCAGCCCGCTCCGGGGTCCTTTCAACACTGAAGCTTTCTTT
>TRBJ1-5|.|TRBV19|TRBD1|14
CASMGQLSNQPQHF
TGTGCCAGTATGGGACAGCTAAGCAATCAGCCCCAGCATTTT
>TRBJ2-3|.|TRBV29-1|.|15
CSVEGRGGDTDTQYF
TGCAGCGTTGAAGGCAGGGGAGGAGACACAGATACGCAGTATTTT
>TRBJ1-2|.|TRBV6-5|.|11
CASRSTGSFAF
TGTGCCAGCAGGTCCACAGGGTCCTTCGCCTTC
>TRBJ2-7|.|TRBV30|.|12
CAWRDSSDEQYF
TGTGCCTGGAGGGACTCCTCAGACGAGCAGTACTTC
>TRBJ1-5|.|TRBV7-8|.|13
CASSLVENQPQHF
TGTGCCAGCAGCTTAGTTGAGAATCAGCCCCAGCATTTT
>TRBJ1-6|.|TRBV2|TRBD1|13
CARGTGPNSPLHF
TGTGCCAGGGGGACAGGGCCAAATTCACCCCTCCACTTT
>TRBJ1-1|.|TRBV3-1/TRBV3-2|.|15
CASSPGGAGNTEAFF
TGTGCCAGCAGCCCCGGGGGGGCAGGGAACACTGAAGCTTTCTTT
>TRBJ2-6|.|TRBV7-2|.|18
CASSTRIGPASGANVLTF
TGTGCCAGCAGCACCCGAATCGGACCGGCCTCTGGGGCCAACGTCCTGACTTTC
>TRBJ2-1|.|TRBV7-9|.|11
CASSLISGPLF
TGTGCCAGCAGCCTAATTTCTGGTCCCCTCTTC
>TRBJ2-7|.|TRBV7-9|.|14
CASSLSNLSDERYF
TGTGCCAGCAGCTTAAGTAACTTGTCCGACGAGAGGTACTTC
>TRBJ1-3|.|TRBV28|.|15
CAISSRGASGNTIYF
TGTGCCATCTCGTCGAGGGGGGCATCTGGAAACACCATATATTTT
>TRBJ2-1|.|TRBV19|.|12
CASQKDYNEQFF
TGTGCCAGTCAGAAAGACTACAATGAGCAGTTCTTC
>TRBJ1-2|.|TRBV6-5|.|10
CASTDGGYTF
TGTGCCAGCACCGACGGCGGCTACACCTTC
>TRBJ1-5|.|TRBV12-3/TRBV12-4|.|13
CASSNRESQPQHF
TGTGCCAGCAGTAATCGGGAGAGTCAGCCCCAGCATTTT
>TRBJ1-1|.|TRBV11-1|.|14
CASTLSDLNTEAFF
TGTGCCAGCACCCTCTCCGACTTGAACACTGAAGCTTTCTTT
>TRBJ1-5|.|TRBV28|.|15
CASLGEKTRDQPQHF
TGTGCCAGCCTCGGGGAGAAAACTAGGGATCAGCCCCAGCATTTT
>TRBJ1-5|.|TRBV11-2|TRBD1|18
CASSLAPGQGHSNQPQHF
TGTGCCAGCAGCTTAGCCCCCGGACAGGGCCATAGCAATCAGCCCCAGCATTTT
>TRBJ1-1|.|TRBV27|.|13
CASSLQGNTEAFF
TGTGCCAGCAGTTTACAGGGGAACACTGAAGCTTTCTTT
>TRBJ1-6|.|TRBV21-1|.|19
CASSKKVRGTALPHSPLHF
TGTGCCAGCAGCAAAAAGGTGAGGGGAACAGCCCTACCCCATTCACCCCTCCACTTT
>TRBJ1-2|.|TRBV5-1|.|15
CASSKWEGANYGYTF
TGCGCCAGCAGCAAATGGGAGGGGGCTAACTATGGCTACACCTTC
>TRBJ2-7|.|TRBV15|.|13
CATSRGTVYEQYF
TGTGCCACCAGCAGGGGAACGGTCTACGAGCAGTACTTC
>TRBJ1-1|.|TRBV28|.|12
CASSLFGRGAFF
TGTGCCAGCAGTTTATTCGGCAGGGGAGCTTTCTTT
>TRBJ2-5|once|TRBV11-2|TRBD2|14
CASSLGLAGETQYF
TGTGCCAGCAGCTTGGGCCTAGCGGGAGAGACCCAGTACTTC
>TRBJ1-2|.|TRBV28|.|8
CASGGYTF
TGTGCCAGCGGCGGCTACACCTTC